This TCR beta chain appears in the sequencing data of a study of post-analysis software for immune sequencing data (dated by TCRdb to the mid-2010s). Some background on the complete study: Disease courses on record covered relapsing-remitting, secondary progressive and progressive-relapsing multiple sclerosis, though some patients had no subtype annotation. The multiple sclerosis patient repertoires were compared with approximately 11 previously published healthy control repertoires from donors aged about 6 to 26 years. A subset of samples was prepared in parallel using single-end sample barcoding, then pooled and co-amplified after Illumina adapter ligation. Overall study results and their limits: Normalized Chao1 diversity was significantly lower in multiple sclerosis patients than controls, suggesting substantial peripheral T-cell clonal expansion. The multiple sclerosis patient group was slightly younger than the control group. Patients showed significantly higher frequencies than controls for a handful of TRBV segments, among them TRBV5-6, TRBV5-1 and TRBV20-1. Direct clustering with F measure showed strong co-clustering of samples prepared in the same batch, prompting a batch-effect correction.

To demonstrate the VDJtools post-analysis software, TCR beta repertoires were profiled from the peripheral blood of more than ten young patients with multiple sclerosis. Multiple sclerosis patients were children and adolescents aged about 6 to 16 years. The germline V gene sets CDR1 to MGHDK and CDR2 to SYGVNS. The CDR3 spans 16 residues, from the cysteine through the phenylalanine. The sequence is cut down to CDR3 DNA, 48 bases in frame from base 1. This clonotype was observed a few times. The target of this receptor is not known. Sequence at one end of the junction differs from germline and may be a read error. Libraries were made using PCR. For sequencing, an Illumina HiSeq 2500 was employed. To reduce PCR and sequencing biases, unique molecular identifiers were incorporated into the TCR beta cDNA libraries. Per 1 to 10 million input T cells, roughly 0.5 million cDNA molecules were obtained, such that each molecule approximated one T cell. The patient libraries were prepared and sequenced using the same protocol as the earlier healthy control dataset. Samples belonging to the same batch were prepared together, multiplexed and sequenced on a shared HiSeq lane. The authors' analysis ran thus. Raw barcoded reads were processed with MIGEC, and single-read molecular identifier groups were discarded before consensus assembly and CDR3 extraction. VDJtools was used for post-analysis of the clonotype tables, and diversity was normalized by down-sampling every dataset to the size of the smallest sample. In repertoire overlap clustering, CDR3 amino acid sequences, but not nucleotide sequences, were matched to correct batch-related cross-sample contamination. TCRdb trimmed the raw reads at Q25, called clones with MiXCR and kept productive beta chains. Duplicate CDR3 protein sequences are folded into a single record with the most common DNA and genes. TCRdb's processing, not the authors', yielded these V and J calls. This sample holds about 150,000 distinct CDR3 sequences; about 29% were observed only once. The top ten clonotypes cover approximately 1.5% of the sample.

The chain employs TRBV25-1 and TRBJ2-6, and possibly TRBD1, on 6 matching bases. This sequence originates from a girl under 18 with multiple sclerosis. The sequenced material came from blood. The nucleotide sequence is given as TGTGCCAGCAGTACACAGGGTCTATCTGGGGCCAACGTCCGGACTTTC. This gives the protein CASSTQGLSGANVRTF.